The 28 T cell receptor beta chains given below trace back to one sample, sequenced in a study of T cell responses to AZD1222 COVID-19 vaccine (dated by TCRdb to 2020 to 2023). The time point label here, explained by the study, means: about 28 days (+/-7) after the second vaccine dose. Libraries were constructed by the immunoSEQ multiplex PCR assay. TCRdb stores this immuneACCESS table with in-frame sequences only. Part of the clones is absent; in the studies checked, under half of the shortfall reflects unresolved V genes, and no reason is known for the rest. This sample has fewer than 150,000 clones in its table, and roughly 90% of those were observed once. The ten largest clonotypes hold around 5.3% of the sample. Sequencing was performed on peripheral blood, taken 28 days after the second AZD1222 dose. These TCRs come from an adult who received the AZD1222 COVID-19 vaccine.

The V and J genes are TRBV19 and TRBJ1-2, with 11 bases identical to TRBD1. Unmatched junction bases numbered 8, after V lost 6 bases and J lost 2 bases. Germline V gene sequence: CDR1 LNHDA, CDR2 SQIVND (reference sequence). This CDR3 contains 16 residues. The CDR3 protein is CASSWTGGEANYGYTF. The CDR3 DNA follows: TGTGCCAGTAGCTGGACAGGGGGCGAGGCGAACTATGGCTACACCTTC.

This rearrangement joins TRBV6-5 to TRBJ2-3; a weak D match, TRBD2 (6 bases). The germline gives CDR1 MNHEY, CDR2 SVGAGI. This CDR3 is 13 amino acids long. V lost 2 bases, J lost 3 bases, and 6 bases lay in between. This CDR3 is CASSYRGTDTQYF. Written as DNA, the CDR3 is TGTGCCAGCAGTTACCGGGGGACAGATACGCAGTATTTT.

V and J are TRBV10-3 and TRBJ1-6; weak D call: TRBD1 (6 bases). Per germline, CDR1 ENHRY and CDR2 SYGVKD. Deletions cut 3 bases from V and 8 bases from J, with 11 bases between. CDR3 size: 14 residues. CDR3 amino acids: CAISDSTGYSPLHF. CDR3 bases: TGTGCCATCAGTGACTCAACAGGGTATTCACCCCTCCACTTT.

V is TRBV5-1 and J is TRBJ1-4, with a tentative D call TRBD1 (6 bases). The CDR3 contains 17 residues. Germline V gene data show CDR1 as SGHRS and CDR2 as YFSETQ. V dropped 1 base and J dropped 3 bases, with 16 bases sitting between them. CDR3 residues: CASSLLVTGGPNEKLFF. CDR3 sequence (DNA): TGCGCCAGCAGCTTGCTCGTGACAGGAGGACCTAATGAAAAACTGTTTTTT.

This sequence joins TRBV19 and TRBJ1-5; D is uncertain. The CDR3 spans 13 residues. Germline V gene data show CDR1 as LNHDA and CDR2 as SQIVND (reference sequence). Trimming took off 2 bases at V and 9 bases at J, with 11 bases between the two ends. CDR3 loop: CASSIWPLRPQHF. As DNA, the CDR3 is TGTGCCAGTAGTATATGGCCCTTGAGGCCCCAGCATTTT.

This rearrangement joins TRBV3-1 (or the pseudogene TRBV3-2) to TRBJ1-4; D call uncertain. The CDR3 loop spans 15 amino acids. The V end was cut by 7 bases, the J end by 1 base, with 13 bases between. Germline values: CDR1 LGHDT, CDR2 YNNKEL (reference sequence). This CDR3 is CASTPEFGTNEKLFF. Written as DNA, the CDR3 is TGTGCCAGCACGCCAGAATTCGGAACTAATGAAAAACTGTTTTTT.

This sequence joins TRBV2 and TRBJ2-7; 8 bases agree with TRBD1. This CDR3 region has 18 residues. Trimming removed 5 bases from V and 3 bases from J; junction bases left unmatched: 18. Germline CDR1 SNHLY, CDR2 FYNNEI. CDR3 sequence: CASSQSRTTGTGYYEQYF. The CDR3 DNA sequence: TGTGCCAGCAGTCAGAGCAGGACTACCGGGACAGGATACTACGAGCAGTACTTC.

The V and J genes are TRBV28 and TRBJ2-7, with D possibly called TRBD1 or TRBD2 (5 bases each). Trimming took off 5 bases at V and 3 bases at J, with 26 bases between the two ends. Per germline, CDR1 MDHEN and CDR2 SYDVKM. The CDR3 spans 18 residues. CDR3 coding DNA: TGTGCCAGCAGTGGCCGGGACGGCACTGGATTCTGGCGCTACGAGCAGTACTTC. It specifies CASSGRDGTGFWRYEQYF. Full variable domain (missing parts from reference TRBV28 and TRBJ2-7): DVKVTQSSRYLVKRTGEKVFLECVQDMDHENMFWYRQDPGLGLRLIYFSYDVKMKEKGDIPEGYSVSREKKERFSLILESASTNQTSMYLCASSGRDGTGFWRYEQYFGPGTRLTVT.

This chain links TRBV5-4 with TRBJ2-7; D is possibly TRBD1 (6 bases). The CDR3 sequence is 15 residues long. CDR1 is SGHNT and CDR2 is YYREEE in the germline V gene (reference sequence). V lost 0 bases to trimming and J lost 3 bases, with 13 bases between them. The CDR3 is CASSLEQGNIYEQYF. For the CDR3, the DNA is TGTGCCAGCAGCTTGGAACAGGGTAATATCTACGAGCAGTACTTC.

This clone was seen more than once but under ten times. The CDR3 protein is CASSPLQGRAGELFF. DNA for the CDR3: TGTGCCAGCTCACCGCTTCAGGGGAGGGCCGGGGAGCTGTTTTTT. The chain recombines TRBV18 with TRBJ2-2; TRBD2 is a possible D gene (7 bases). Germline V gene lookup returns CDR1 KGHSH and CDR2 LQKENI. The CDR3 loop spans 15 amino acids. Trimming shortened V by 3 bases and J by 6 bases, and 14 bases separated the two germline ends.

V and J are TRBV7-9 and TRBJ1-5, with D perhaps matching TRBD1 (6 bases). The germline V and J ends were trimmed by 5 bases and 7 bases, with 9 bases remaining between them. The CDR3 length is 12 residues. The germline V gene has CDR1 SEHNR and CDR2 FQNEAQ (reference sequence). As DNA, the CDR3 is TGTGCCAGCAGCCCACAGGGCCAGCCCCAGCATTTT. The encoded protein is CASSPQGQPQHF.

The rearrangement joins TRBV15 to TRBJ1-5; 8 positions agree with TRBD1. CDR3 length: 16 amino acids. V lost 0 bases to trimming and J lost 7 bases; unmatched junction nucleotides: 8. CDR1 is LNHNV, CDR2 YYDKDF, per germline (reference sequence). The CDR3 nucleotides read TGTGCCACCAGCAGAGAGGCAGGGGGCGACGGACAGCCCCAGCATTTT. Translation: CATSREAGGDGQPQHF.

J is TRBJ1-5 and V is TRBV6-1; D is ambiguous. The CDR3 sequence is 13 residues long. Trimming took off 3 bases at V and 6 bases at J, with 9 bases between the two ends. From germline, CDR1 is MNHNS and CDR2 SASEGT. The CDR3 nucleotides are TGTGCCAGCAGTGAGATCCAGCGTCAGCCCCAGCATTTT. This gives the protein CASSEIQRQPQHF.

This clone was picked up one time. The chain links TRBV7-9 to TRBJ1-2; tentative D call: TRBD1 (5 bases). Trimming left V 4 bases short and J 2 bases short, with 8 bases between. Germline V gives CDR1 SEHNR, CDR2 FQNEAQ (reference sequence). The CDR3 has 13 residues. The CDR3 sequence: CASSSTVNYGYTF. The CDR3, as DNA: TGTGCCAGCAGCTCGACAGTGAACTATGGCTACACCTTC.

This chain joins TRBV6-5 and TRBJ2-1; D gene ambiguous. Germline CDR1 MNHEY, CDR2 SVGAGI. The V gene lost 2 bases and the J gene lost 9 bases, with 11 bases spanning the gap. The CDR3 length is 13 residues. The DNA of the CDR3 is TGTGCCAGCAGTTACGCCATCAGAAGTGAGCAGTTCTTC. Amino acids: CASSYAIRSEQFF.

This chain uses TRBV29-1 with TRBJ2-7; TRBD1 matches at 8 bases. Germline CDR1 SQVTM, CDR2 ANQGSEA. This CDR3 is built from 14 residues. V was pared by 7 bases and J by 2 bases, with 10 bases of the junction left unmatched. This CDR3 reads CSGADRGPPYEQYF. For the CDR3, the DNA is TGCAGCGGCGCAGACAGGGGTCCACCCTACGAGCAGTACTTC.

CDR3 in DNA: TGCGCCAGCAGCTCCCGGGGAAACACCATATATTTT. It specifies CASSSRGNTIYF. V and J are TRBV4-3 and TRBJ1-3; D not resolved. V shed 5 bases and J shed 4 bases, with 6 bases lying between them. Germline CDR1 reads LGHNA; CDR2 reads YSLEER. The CDR3 has 12 residues.

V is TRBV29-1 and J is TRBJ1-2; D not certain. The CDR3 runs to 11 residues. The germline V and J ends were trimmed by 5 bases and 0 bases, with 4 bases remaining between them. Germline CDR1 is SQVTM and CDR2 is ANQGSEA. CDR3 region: CSVSANYGYTF. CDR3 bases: TGCAGCGTTTCAGCTAACTATGGCTACACCTTC.

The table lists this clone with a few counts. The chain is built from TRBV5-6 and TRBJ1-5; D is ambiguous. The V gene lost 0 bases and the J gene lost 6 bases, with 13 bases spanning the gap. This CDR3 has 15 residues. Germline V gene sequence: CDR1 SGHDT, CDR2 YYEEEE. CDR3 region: CASSLGWVNGQPQHF. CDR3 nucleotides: TGTGCCAGCAGCTTGGGGTGGGTAAATGGTCAGCCCCAGCATTTT.

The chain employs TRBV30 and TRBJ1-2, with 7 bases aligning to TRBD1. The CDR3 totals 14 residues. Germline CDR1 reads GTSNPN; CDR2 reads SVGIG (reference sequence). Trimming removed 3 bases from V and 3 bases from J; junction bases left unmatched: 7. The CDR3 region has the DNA TGTGCCTGGAGGGCATCCGGGACAGACTATGGCTACACCTTC. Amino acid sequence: CAWRASGTDYGYTF.

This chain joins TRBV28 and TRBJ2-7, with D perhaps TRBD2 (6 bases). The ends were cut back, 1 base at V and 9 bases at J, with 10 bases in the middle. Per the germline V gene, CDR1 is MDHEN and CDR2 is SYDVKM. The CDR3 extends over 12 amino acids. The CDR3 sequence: CASSLSRSGQYF. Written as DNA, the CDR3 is TGTGCCAGCAGTTTATCCCGTAGCGGGCAGTACTTC. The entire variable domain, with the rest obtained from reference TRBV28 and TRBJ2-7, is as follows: DVKVTQSSRYLVKRTGEKVFLECVQDMDHENMFWYRQDPGLGLRLIYFSYDVKMKEKGDIPEGYSVSREKKERFSLILESASTNQTSMYLCASSLSRSGQYFGPGTRLTVT.

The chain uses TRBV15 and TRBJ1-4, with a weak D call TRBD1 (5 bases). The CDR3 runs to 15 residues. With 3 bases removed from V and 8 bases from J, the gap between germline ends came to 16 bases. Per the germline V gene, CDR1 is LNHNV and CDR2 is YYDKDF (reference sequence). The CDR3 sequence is CATSRVRQYDEKLFF. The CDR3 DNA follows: TGTGCCACCAGCAGGGTTAGACAGTATGACGAAAAACTGTTTTTT.

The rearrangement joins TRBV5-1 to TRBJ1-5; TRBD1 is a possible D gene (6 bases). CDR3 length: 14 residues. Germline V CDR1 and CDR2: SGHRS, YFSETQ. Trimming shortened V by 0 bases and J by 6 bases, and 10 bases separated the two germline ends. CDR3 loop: CASSLGGPGQPQHF. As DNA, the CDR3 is TGCGCCAGCAGCTTGGGGGGGCCAGGTCAGCCCCAGCATTTT.

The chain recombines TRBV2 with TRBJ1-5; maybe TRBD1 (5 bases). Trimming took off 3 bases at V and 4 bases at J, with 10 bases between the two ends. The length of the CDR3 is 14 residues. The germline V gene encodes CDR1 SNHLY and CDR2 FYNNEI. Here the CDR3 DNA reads TGTGCCAGCAGTGATACAGGAGGGAATCAGCCCCAGCATTTT. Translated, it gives CASSDTGGNQPQHF.

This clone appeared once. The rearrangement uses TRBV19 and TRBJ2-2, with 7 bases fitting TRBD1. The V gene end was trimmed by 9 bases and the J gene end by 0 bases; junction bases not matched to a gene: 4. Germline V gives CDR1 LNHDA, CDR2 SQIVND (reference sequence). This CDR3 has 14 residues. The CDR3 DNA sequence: TGTGCCAGCATCGGGACAGCGAACACCGGGGAGCTGTTTTTT. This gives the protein CASIGTANTGELFF. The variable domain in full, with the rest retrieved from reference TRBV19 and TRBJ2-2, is DGGITQSPKYLFRKEGQNVTLSCEQNLNHDAMYWYRQDPGQGLRLIYYSQIVNDFQKGDIAEGYSVSREKKESFPLTVTSAQKNPTAFYLCASIGTANTGELFFGEGSRLTVL.

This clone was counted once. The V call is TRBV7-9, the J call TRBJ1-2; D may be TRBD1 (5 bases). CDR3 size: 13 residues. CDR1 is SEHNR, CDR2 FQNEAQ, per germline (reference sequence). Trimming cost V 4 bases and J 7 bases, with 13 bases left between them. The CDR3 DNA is TGTGCCAGCAGCTCACGAGACGGGGGTGGCTACACCTTC. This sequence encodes CASSSRDGGGYTF.

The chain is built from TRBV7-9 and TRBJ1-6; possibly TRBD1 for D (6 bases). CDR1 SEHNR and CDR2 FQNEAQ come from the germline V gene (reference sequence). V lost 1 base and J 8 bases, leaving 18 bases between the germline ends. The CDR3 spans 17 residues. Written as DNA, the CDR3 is TGTGCCAGCAGCTTAGAGGGACACCGGGGCGGGTATTCACCCCTCCACTTT. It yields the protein CASSLEGHRGGYSPLHF. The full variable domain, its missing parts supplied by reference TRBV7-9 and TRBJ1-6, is DTGVSQNPRHKITKRGQNVTFRCDPISEHNRLYWYRQTLGQGPEFLTYFQNEAQLEKSRLLSDRFSAERPKGSFSTLEIQRTEQGDSAMYLCASSLEGHRGGYSPLHFGNGTRLTVT.

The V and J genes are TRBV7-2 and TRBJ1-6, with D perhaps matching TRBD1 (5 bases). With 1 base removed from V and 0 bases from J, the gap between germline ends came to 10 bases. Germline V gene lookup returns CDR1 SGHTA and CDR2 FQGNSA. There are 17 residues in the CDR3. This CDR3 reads CASSLEDTRSYNSPLHF. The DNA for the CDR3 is TGTGCCAGCAGCTTAGAGGACACCCGCTCCTATAATTCACCCCTCCACTTT.